The T cell receptor beta chain under discussion was sequenced for a study of identical twins. Trimming removed 4 bases at V and 6 bases at J, with 15 bases between. Germline assignment: CDR1 SQVTM and CDR2 ANQGSEA. This CDR3 has 14 amino acids. In every case, the donor was a healthy Caucasian. Template switching added a universal primer binding site, and final cDNA carried unique molecular identifiers. TCRdb redid the calling of the 5' RACE reads with MiXCR, one entry per CDR3 protein. The table records 310,000 or so distinct CDR3 sequences, roughly 8.6% of them present only once. Broader study findings: Surplus twin overlap in beta out-of-frame sequences was less pronounced.

This clonotype was recorded at least ten times. Its antigen is still unknown. This sample was also put to use in a study of yellow fever vaccine responses in identical twins. From that report: Twins reportedly had a vaccine T cell response that seemed partly convergent, partly personalized.

This chain uses TRBV29-1 with TRBJ2-2; perhaps TRBD2 as D (7 bases). Sequences were obtained from memory (CD45RO+) T cells sorted from blood. The TCR originated in a woman aged 18-29 years in good health. CDR3 residues: CSVGGGIKSGELFF. CDR3 coding DNA: TGCAGCGTTGGGGGGGGCATCAAATCCGGGGAGCTGTTTTTT.